Sequencing of this T cell receptor beta chain was carried out in a study of blood T cell repertoires in COVID-19. The overall study: Samples of COVID-19 (acute and convalescent) were obtained from the United States, Italy and Spain. In each case, the material was cDNA or gDNA derived from T cells, B-cell-depleted T cells, or PBMCs.

In the original analysis: Estimation of nucleated cell counts was performed using reference gene primer amplification. The table came from immunoSEQ multiplex PCR; TCRdb's copy has only in-frame clones and leaves some out. From that table come the V and J calls and clone size; the DNA was used to work out D and trimming. Among over 100,000 clones listed, roughly nine tenths were seen once. The Seattle patients, enrolled during active infection, were followed longitudinally. Germline assignment: CDR1 LNHDA and CDR2 SQIVND (reference sequence). With 3 bases clipped from V and 5 bases from J, the junction kept 9 bases outside the gene matches. The CDR3 runs to 16 residues.

V gene TRBV19 combines with J gene TRBJ2-1; 8 nucleotides align to TRBD2. The sequenced sample consisted of peripheral blood. The clonotype originates from a woman aged 65 to 85 with COVID-19, enrolled during active disease. The CDR3 loop reads CASSINGGATNNEQFF. Here the CDR3 DNA reads TGTGCCAGTAGTATCAACGGGGGGGCCACAAACAATGAGCAGTTCTTC.